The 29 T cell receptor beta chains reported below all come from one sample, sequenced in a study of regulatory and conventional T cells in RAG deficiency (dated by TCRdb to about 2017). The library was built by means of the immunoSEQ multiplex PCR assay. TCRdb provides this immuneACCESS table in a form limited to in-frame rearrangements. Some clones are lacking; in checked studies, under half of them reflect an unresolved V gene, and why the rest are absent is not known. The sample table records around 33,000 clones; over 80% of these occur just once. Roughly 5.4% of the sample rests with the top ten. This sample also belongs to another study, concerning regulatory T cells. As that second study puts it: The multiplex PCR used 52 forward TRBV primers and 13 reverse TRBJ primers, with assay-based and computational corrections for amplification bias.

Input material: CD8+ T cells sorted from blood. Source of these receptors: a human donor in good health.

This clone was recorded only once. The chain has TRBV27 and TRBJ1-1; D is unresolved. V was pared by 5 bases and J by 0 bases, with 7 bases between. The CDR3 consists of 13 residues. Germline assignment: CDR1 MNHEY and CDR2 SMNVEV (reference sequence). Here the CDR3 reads CASSPIMNTEAFF. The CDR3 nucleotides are TGTGCCAGCAGTCCGATCATGAACACTGAAGCTTTCTTT.

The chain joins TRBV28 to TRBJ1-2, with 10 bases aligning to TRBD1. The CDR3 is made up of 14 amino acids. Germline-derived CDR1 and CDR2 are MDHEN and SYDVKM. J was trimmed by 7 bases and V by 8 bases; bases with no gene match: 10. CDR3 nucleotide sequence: TGTGCCAGCTCAGAGACAGGGGGCCTGTTTGGCTACACCTTC. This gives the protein CASSETGGLFGYTF.

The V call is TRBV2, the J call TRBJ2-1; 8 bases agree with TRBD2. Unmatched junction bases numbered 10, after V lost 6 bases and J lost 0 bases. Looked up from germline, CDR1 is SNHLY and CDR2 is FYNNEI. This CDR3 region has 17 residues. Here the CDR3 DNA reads TGTGCCAGCAGGTCGGGAGGGGACTTCTTCTCCTACAATGAGCAGTTCTTC. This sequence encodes CASRSGGDFFSYNEQFF.

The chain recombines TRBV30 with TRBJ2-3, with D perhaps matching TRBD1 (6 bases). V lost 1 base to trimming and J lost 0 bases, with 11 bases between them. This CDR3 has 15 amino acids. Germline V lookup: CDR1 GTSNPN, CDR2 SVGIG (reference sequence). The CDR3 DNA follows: TGTGCCTGGAGTGAGCTAGGGGGTAGCACAGATACGCAGTATTTT. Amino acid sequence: CAWSELGGSTDTQYF.

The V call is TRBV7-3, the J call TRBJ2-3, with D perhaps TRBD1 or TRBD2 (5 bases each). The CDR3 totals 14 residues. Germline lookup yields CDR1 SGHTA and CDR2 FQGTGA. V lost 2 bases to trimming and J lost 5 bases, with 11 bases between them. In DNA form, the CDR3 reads TGTGCCAGCAGCTTAGGGCAGGGAGAAGATACGCAGTATTTT. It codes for CASSLGQGEDTQYF.

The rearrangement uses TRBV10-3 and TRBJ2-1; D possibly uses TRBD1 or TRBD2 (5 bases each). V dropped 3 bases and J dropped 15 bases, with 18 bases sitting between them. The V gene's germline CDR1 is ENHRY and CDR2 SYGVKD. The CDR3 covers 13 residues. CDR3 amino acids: CAISDPGDEPRFF. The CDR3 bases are TGTGCCATCAGTGACCCCGGGGACGAACCTAGGTTCTTC.

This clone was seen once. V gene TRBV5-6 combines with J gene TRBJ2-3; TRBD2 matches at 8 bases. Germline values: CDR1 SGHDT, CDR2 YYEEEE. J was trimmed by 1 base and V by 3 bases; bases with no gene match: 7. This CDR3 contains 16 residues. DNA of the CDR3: TGTGCCAGCAGCTCCATAGCGGGACCGGGCACAGATACGCAGTATTTT. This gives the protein CASSSIAGPGTDTQYF.

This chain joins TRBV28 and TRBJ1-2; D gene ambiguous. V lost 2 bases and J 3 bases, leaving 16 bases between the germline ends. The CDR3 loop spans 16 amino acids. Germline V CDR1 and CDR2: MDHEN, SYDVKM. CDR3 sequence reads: CASSLRTRIVDYGYTF. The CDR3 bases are TGTGCCAGCAGTTTAAGGACGAGGATTGTAGACTATGGCTACACCTTC.

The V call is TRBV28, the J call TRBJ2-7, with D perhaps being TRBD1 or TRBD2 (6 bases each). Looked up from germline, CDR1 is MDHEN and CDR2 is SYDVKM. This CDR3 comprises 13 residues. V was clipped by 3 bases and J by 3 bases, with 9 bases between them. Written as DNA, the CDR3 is TGTGCCAGCAGTTTCGGGGGCAACTACGAGCAGTACTTC. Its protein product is CASSFGGNYEQYF.

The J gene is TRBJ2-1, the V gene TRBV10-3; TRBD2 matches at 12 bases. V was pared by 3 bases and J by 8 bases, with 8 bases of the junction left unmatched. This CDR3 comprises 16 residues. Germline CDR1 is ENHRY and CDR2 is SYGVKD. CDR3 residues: CAISDPLAGGPDEQFF. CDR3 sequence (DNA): TGTGCCATCAGTGACCCCCTAGCGGGGGGGCCAGATGAGCAGTTCTTC.

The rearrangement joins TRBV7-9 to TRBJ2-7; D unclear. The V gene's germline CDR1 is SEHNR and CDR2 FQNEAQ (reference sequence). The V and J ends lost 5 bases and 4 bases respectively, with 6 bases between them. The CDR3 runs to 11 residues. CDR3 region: CASSDLYEQYF. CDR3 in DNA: TGTGCCAGCAGCGACCTATACGAGCAGTACTTC.

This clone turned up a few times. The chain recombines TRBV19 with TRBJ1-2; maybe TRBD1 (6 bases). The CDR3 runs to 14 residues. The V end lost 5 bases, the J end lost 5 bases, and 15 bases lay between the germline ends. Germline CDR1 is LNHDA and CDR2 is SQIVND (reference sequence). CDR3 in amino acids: CASSLQGGGYGYTF. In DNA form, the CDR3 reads TGTGCCAGTAGTCTACAGGGTGGTGGGTATGGCTACACCTTC.

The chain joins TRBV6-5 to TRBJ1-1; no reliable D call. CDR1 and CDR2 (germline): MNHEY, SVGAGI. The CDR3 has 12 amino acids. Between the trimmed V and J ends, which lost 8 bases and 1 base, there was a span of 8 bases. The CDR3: CASQTANTEAFF. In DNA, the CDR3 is TGTGCCAGCCAAACAGCGAACACTGAAGCTTTCTTT.

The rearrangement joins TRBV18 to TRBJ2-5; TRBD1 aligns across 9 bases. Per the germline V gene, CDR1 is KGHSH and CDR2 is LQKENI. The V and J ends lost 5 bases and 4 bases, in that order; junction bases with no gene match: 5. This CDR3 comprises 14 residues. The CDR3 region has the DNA TGTGCCAGCTCAAGCACAGGGGGCGCAGAGACCCAGTACTTC. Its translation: CASSSTGGAETQYF.

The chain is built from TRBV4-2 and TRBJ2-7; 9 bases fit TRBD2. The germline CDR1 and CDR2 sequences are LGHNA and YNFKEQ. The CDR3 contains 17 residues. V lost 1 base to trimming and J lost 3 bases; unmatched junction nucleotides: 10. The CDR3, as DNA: TGTGCCAGCAGCCAAGGAGGCGGGAGGGCCAATGACTACGAGCAGTACTTC. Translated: CASSQGGGRANDYEQYF.

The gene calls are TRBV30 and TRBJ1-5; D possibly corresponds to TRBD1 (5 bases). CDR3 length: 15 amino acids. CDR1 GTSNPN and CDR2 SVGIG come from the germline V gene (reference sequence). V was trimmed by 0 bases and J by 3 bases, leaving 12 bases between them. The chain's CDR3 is CAWSVGAGYNQPQHF. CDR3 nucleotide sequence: TGTGCCTGGAGTGTAGGGGCCGGCTACAATCAGCCCCAGCATTTT.

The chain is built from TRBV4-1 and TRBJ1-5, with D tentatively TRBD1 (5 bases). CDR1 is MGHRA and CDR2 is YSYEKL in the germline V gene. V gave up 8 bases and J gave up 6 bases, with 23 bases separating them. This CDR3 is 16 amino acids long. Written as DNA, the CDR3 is TGCGCCAGCCAGGGCGTCCAGAATCAGCGGGGTCAGCCCCAGCATTTT. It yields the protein CASQGVQNQRGQPQHF.

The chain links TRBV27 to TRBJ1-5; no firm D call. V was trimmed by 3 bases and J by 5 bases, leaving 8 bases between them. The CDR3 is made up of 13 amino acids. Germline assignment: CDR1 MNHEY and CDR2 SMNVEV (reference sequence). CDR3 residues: CASSFRGDQPQHF. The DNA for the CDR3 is TGTGCCAGCAGTTTTCGCGGAGATCAGCCCCAGCATTTT.

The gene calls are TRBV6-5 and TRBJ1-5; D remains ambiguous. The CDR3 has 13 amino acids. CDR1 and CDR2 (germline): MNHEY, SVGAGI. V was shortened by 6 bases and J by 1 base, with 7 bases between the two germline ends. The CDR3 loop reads CASRMGSNQPQHF. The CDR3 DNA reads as TGTGCCAGCAGAATGGGGAGCAATCAGCCCCAGCATTTT.

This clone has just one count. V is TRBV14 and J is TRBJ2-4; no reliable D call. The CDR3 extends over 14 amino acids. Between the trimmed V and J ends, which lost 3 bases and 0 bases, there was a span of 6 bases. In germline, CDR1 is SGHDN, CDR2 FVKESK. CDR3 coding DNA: TGTGCCAGCAGCCACACATTAGCCAAAAACATTCAGTACTTC. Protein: CASSHTLAKNIQYF.

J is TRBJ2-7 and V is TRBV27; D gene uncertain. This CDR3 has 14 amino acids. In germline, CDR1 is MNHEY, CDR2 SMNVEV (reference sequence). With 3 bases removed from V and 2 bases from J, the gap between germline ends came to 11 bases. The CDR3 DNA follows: TGTGCCAGCAGTTTCGGGCAGTCACCCTACGAGCAGTACTTC. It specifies CASSFGQSPYEQYF.

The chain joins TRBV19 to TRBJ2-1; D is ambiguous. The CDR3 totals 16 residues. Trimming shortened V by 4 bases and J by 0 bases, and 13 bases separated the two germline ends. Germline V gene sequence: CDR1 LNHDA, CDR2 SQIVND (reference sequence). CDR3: CASSRFGESSYNEQFF. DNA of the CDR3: TGTGCCAGTAGTAGGTTTGGGGAAAGCTCCTACAATGAGCAGTTCTTC.

The CDR3 here is CASSGVRGNTGELFF. The DNA for the CDR3 is TGCGCCAGCAGTGGGGTCAGAGGGAACACCGGGGAGCTGTTTTTT. V is TRBV10-1 and J is TRBJ2-2; D is undetermined. Germline V gene lookup returns CDR1 WNHNN and CDR2 SYGVQD (reference sequence). The CDR3 contains 15 residues. V shed 4 bases and J shed 1 base, with 10 bases lying between them.

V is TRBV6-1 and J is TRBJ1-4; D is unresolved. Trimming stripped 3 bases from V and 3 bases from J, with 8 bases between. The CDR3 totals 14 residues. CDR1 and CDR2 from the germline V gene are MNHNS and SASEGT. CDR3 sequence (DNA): TGTGCCAGCAGTGAGGCAGGAGCTAATGAAAAACTGTTTTTT. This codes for CASSEAGANEKLFF.

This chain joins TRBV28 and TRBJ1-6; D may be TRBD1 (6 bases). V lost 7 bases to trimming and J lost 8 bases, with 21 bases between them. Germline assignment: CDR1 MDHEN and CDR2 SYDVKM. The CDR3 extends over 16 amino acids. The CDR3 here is CASTYQQGARHSPLHF. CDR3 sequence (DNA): TGTGCCAGCACTTATCAACAGGGTGCCCGCCATTCACCCCTCCACTTT.

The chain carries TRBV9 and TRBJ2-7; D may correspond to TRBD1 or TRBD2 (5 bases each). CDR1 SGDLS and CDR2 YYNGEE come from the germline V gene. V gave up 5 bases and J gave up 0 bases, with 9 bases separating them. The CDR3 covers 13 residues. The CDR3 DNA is TGTGCCAGCAGTCCGGGACCCTCCTACGAGCAGTACTTC. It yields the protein CASSPGPSYEQYF.

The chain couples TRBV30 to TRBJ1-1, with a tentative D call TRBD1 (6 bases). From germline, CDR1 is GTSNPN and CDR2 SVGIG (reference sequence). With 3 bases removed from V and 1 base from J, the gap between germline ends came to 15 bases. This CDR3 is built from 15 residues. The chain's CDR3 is CAWRMDLGANTEAFF. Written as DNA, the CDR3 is TGTGCCTGGAGGATGGACTTGGGGGCGAACACTGAAGCTTTCTTT.

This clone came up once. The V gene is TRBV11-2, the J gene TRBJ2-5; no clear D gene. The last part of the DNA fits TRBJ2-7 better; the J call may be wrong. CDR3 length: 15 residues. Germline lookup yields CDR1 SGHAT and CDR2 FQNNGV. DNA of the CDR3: TGTGCCAGCAGCTTAGATAAGTACACCTCCTACGAGCAGTACTTC. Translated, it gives CASSLDKYTSYEQYF.

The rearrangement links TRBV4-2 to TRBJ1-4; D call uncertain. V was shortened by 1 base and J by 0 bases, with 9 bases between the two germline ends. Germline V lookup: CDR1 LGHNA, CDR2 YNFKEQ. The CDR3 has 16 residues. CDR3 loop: CASSQVASATNEKLFF. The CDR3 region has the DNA TGTGCCAGCAGCCAAGTTGCATCTGCAACTAATGAAAAACTGTTTTTT.